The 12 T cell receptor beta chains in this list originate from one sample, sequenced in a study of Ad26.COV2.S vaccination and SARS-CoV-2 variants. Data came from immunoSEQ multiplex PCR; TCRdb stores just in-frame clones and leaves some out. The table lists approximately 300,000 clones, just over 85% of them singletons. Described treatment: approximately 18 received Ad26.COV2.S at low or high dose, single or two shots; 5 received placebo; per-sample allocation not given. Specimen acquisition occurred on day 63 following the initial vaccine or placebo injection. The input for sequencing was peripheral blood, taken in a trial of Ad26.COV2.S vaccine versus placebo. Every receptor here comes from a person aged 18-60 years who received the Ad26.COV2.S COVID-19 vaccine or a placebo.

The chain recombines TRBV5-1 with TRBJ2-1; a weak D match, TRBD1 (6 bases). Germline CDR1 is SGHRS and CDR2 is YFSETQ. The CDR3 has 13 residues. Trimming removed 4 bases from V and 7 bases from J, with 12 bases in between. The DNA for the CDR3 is TGCGCCAGCAGCCCCCAGACAGGAAATGAGCAGTTCTTC. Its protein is CASSPQTGNEQFF.

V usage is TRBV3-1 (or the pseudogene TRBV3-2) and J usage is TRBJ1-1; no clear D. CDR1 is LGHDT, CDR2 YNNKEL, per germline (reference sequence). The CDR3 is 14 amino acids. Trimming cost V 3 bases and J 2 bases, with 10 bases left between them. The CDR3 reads CASSHGGRNTEAFF. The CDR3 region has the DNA TGTGCCAGCAGCCACGGCGGGCGTAACACTGAAGCTTTCTTT.

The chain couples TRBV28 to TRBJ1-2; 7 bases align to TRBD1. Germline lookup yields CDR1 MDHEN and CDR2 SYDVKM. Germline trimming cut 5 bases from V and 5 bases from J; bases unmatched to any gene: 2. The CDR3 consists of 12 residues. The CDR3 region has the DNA TGTGCCAGCAGTCTACAGGGGTATGGCTACACCTTC. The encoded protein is CASSLQGYGYTF.

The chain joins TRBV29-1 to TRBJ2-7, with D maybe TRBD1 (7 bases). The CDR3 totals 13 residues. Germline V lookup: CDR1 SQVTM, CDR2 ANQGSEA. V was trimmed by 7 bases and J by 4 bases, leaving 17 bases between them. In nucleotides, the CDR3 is TGCAGCGCCCGGGGCAGGGGGGTTTACGAGCAGTACTTC. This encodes CSARGRGVYEQYF.

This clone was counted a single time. The DNA for the CDR3 is TGTGCCAGCAGTTCCGGCCGACTTGGGCAGCCCCAGCATTTT. Its translation is CASSSGRLGQPQHF. The chain links TRBV6-5 to TRBJ1-5; D remains unclear. CDR1 MNHEY and CDR2 SVGAGI come from the germline V gene. Trimming cost V 4 bases and J 7 bases, with 14 bases left between them. This CDR3 spans 14 amino acids.

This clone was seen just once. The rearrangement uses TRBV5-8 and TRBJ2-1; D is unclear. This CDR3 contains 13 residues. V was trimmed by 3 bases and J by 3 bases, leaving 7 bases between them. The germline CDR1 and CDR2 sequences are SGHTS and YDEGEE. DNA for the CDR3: TGTGCCAGCAGCTCAGGCTTCTACAATGAGCAGTTCTTC. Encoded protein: CASSSGFYNEQFF.

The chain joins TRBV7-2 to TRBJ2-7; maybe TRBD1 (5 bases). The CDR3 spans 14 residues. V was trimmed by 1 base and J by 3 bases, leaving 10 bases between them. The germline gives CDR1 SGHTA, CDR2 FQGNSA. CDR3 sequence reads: CASSLGRQNYEQYF. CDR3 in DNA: TGTGCCAGCAGCTTAGGGAGACAGAACTACGAGCAGTACTTC. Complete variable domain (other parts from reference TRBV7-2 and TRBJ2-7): GAGVSQSPSNKVTEKGKDVELRCDPISGHTALYWYRQSLGQGLEFLIYFQGNSAPDKSGLPSDRFSAERTGGSVSTLTIQRTQQEDSAVYLCASSLGRQNYEQYFGPGTRLTVT.

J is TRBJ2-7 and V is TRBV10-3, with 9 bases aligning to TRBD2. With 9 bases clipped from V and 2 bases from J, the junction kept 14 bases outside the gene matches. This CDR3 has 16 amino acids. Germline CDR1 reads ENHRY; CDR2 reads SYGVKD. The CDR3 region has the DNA TGTGCCATACGAGGGGACGGCGGGGGGGCACCCTACGAGCAGTACTTC. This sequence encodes CAIRGDGGGAPYEQYF.

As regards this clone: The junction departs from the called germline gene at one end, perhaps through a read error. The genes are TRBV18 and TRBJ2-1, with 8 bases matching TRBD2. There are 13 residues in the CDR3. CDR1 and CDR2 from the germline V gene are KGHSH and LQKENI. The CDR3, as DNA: TGTGCCAGCTCCCCCGGGGGAGCGGGGGAGCGGTTCTTC. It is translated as CASSPGGAGERFF.

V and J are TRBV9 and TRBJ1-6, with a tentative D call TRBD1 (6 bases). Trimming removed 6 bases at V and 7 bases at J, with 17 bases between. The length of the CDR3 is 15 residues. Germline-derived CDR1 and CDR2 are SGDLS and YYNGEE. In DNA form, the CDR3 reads TGTGCCAGCACCCTAGAGGGGGGTAGGAATTCACCCCTCCACTTT. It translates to CASTLEGGRNSPLHF.

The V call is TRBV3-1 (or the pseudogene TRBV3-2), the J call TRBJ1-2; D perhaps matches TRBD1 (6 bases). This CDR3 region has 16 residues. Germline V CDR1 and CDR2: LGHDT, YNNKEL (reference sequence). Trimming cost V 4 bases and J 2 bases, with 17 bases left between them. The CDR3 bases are TGTGCCAGCAGCCCCGAGGCAGGGGTTGGGAACTATGGCTACACCTTC. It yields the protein CASSPEAGVGNYGYTF.

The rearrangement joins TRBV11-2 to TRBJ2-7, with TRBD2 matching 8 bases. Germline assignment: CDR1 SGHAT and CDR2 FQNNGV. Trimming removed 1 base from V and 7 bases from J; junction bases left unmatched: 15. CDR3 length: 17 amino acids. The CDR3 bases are TGTGCCAGCAGCTTAGGGGGACTAGGGCAGCTCCTTAAGGAGCAGTACTTC. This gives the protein CASSLGGLGQLLKEQYF.